This T cell receptor (beta chain) was captured in a study of T cells in Graves' hyperthyroidism and ophthalmopathy. Trimming took 6 bases from V and 5 from J; bases not matched to a gene: 5. This CDR3 has 12 residues. CDR1 and CDR2 (germline): DFQATT, SNEGSKA (reference sequence). RNA transcripts gave rise to amplified TCR beta CDR3 regions. Carried out on the TCR CDR3, a first-round RT-PCR used the HTBI primer set. A single record per CDR3 protein comes from TCRdb applying MiXCR to the multiplex PCR reads. Here the sample spans about 700,000 distinct CDR3 sequences, 40% to 55% being singletons. The sequence came from an adult man with Graves' disease, either hyperthyroidism or ophthalmopathy (not recorded which). Sequencing was performed on peripheral blood or thyroid tissue (not recorded which). V gene TRBV20-1 combines with J gene TRBJ2-5; 8 nucleotides match TRBD1. The CDR3 DNA is TGCAGTGCCCAGGACAGGGTTGAGACCCAGTACTTC. This sequence encodes CSAQDRVETQYF.